The clone carrying this T cell receptor (beta chain) has only one observation. Per the authors' pipeline: Amplification with reference gene primers provided the estimates of nucleated cell counts. Sequencing used immunoSEQ multiplex PCR; TCRdb keeps in-frame clones, though not all of them. That table furnishes V, J and clone size, whereas the DNA furnished D and trimming. The sample contains around 200,000 clones, around 85% of which appear only once. The data stem from a study of blood T cell repertoires in COVID-19. Cohort 3 recovery required two negative PCRs, clearance, or symptom resolution. The CDR3 length is 15 residues. Trimming shortened V by 0 bases and J by 5 bases, and 10 bases separated the two germline ends. The germline V gene encodes CDR1 LNHDA and CDR2 SQIVND (reference sequence).

This sequence was found in a woman in her 30s who had recovered from COVID-19. What was sequenced was PBMCs or T cells enriched from blood (not recorded which). The chain links TRBV19 to TRBJ2-2; D gene uncertain. In DNA, the CDR3 is TGTGCCAGTAGTATAGAGGGTGGGCCTACCGGGGAGCTGTTTTTT. This translates into CASSIEGGPTGELFF.